This T cell receptor (beta chain) emerged from a study of monozygotic twins with inflammatory bowel disease. Comments on this clonotype: Its antigen is not known.

The study's findings and limits: A single strong IBD-associated signal or clonotype was not supported by the findings. IBD patients carried less diverse TCRbeta repertoires (inverse Simpson) than healthy co-twins. Subtypes among T cells remained indistinguishable.

UMIs bearing a 6-nucleotide sample barcode were added through template switching. TCRdb reprocessed the 5' RACE reads and stores each CDR3 protein as one record, lacking DNA. In all, the sample yields more than 100,000 distinct CDR3 sequences. This CDR3 is built from 15 residues. The germline V gene encodes CDR1 LGHNA and CDR2 YNFKEQ. This chain uses TRBV4-2 with TRBJ2-3; TCRdb names TRBD1, which stays unverified in the absence of DNA. Sequencing was performed on blood. This TCR was recovered from a human donor with ulcerative colitis or Crohn's disease, or a healthy co-twin of an affected twin (not recorded which). The chain's CDR3 is CASSTRWGTTDTQYF.